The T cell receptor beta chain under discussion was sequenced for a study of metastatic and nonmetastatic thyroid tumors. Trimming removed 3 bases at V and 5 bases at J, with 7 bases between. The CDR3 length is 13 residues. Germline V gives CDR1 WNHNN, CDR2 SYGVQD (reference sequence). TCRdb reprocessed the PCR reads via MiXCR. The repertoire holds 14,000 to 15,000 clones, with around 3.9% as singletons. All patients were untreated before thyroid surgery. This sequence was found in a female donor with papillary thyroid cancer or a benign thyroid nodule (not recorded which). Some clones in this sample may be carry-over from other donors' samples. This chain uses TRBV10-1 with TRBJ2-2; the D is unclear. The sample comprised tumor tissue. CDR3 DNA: TGCGCCAGCAGTGAATTTGGAACCGGGGAGCTGTTTTTT. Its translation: CASSEFGTGELFF.